The rows below give T cell receptor beta chains drawn from one sample of a study of blood T cells in healthy people across ages. TCRdb redid the calling of the 5' RACE reads with MiXCR, one entry per CDR3 protein. In the table there are roughly 730,000 distinct CDR3 sequences, roughly three fifths of which are singletons. The sequencing sample was made of blood. Receptor source: a man aged 35 to 55 in good health. CDR3s include the opening cysteine and the closing phenylalanine or tryptophan. Each record gives: D gene, V gene, CDR3 length, clone size, J gene, CDR3 DNA, CDR3 protein. D genes are given only for firm matches. Expanded clones are given a class, and other clones once, few, many or no size at all.

>NA|TRBV3-1|16|NA|TRBJ2-1
TGTGCCAGCAGCACCGGCTCAGGGGCGGGAATCGACAAGCAGTTCTTC
CASSTGSGAGIDKQFF
>NA|TRBV4-3|14|NA|TRBJ2-7
TGCGCCAGCAGCCCCCGGGTAAACTCCTACGAGCAGTACTTC
CASSPRVNSYEQYF
>NA|TRBV9|15|few|TRBJ1-1
TGTGCCAGCAGCCCCTCAGTTGGAGGGAACACTGAAGCTTTCTTT
CASSPSVGGNTEAFF
>NA|TRBV25-1|17|NA|TRBJ2-1
TGTGCCAGCAGTGAATGGGGCGACCCTGACCCCGGGTATGAGCAGTTCTTC
CASSEWGDPDPGYEQFF
>TRBD1|TRBV9|12|NA|TRBJ1-1
TGTGCCAGCAGTTCCCAAGGGGGCTCAGCTTTCTTT
CASSSQGGSAFF
>NA|TRBV30|12|NA|TRBJ1-4
TGTGCCTGGAAGTCTGCTAATGAAAAACTGTTTTTT
CAWKSANEKLFF
>NA|TRBV20-1|12|NA|TRBJ1-2
TGCAGTGCCGGGGACTCTTTGGGTGGGAACACCTTC
CSAGDSLGGNTF
>NA|TRBV2|15|few|TRBJ2-1
TGTGCCAGCCCCCGACCCCAGAACTCCTACAATGAGCAGTTCTTC
CASPRPQNSYNEQFF
>NA|TRBV29-1|13|NA|TRBJ2-4
TGCAGCGTTAAAGACGGGCCCCAAAACATTCAGTACTTC
CSVKDGPQNIQYF
>NA|TRBV11-2|15|NA|TRBJ1-5
TGTGCCAGCAGCATTGACCGGGCTACCAATCAGCCCCAGCATTTT
CASSIDRATNQPQHF
>NA|TRBV7-9|12|few|TRBJ1-1
TGTGCCAGCAGCTCCCCCGAGCGACATGCTTTCTTT
CASSSPERHAFF
>NA|TRBV5-5|13|few|TRBJ2-1
TGTGCCAGCAGCTTGTGGGCTAGCCATGAGCAGTTCTTC
CASSLWASHEQFF
>TRBD1|TRBV7-6|16|NA|TRBJ1-6
TGTGCCAGCAGCTCACCACAGGGGAGGTCCGGGGGACCCCTCCACTTT
CASSSPQGRSGGPLHF
>TRBD2|TRBV6-2/TRBV6-3|15|NA|TRBJ2-7
TGTGCCAGCAGCGCGTACAGCGGGAGTATCTACGAGCAGTACTTC
CASSAYSGSIYEQYF
>NA|TRBV5-1|14|many|TRBJ2-3
TGCGCCAGCAGTTGGGGCGGTTTCCCAGATACGCAGTATTTT
CASSWGGFPDTQYF
>NA|TRBV7-3|13|NA|TRBJ2-4
TGTGCCAGCAGCCTTTCGGGGGAAAACATTCAGTACTTC
CASSLSGENIQYF
>NA|TRBV27|17|few|TRBJ2-1
TGTGCCAGCAGTTTATTCGGGGGACCAGACTCCTACAATGAGCAGTTCTTC
CASSLFGGPDSYNEQFF
>TRBD1|TRBV20-1|15|NA|TRBJ2-1
TGCAGTGCTGGGTTACTTGGACAGGGTTACAATGAGCAGTTCTTC
CSAGLLGQGYNEQFF
>NA|TRBV7-9|15|NA|TRBJ2-1
TGTGCCAGCAGCCCTCAGGGACTTCTCTACAATGAGCAGTTCTTC
CASSPQGLLYNEQFF
>TRBD2|TRBV3-1|14|NA|TRBJ2-7
TGTGCCAGCAGCCTACGGACTAGCGGGGGCGAGCAGTACTTC
CASSLRTSGGEQYF
>NA|TRBV5-1|13|few|TRBJ1-2
TGCGCCAGCAGCTTGGAGTGGGGGTATGGCTACACCTTC
CASSLEWGYGYTF
>TRBD2|TRBV18|13|NA|TRBJ2-5
TGTGCCAGCTCACCCGGGAGGCAAGAGACCCAGTACTTC
CASSPGRQETQYF
>NA|TRBV20-1|11|NA|TRBJ1-6
TGCAGTGCTAGCGAGGGATCACCCCTCCACTTT
CSASEGSPLHF
>NA|TRBV28|16|NA|TRBJ2-6
TGTGCCAGCAGTTTAATTCAGCTATCTGGGGCCAACGTCCTGACTTTC
CASSLIQLSGANVLTF
>NA|TRBV11-2|12|NA|TRBJ2-6
TGTGCCAGCAGCTTAGGGCGCGGCGTCCTGACTTTC
CASSLGRGVLTF
>NA|TRBV7-2|14|NA|TRBJ2-7
TGTGCCAGCAGCCCAACGGGACTGATCTACGAGCAGTACTTC
CASSPTGLIYEQYF
>TRBD2|TRBV7-2|20|NA|TRBJ2-1
TGTGCCAGCAGCTCCCGCCCCGGACTAGCGGGGGGAAGCTCCTACAATGAGCAGTTCTTC
CASSSRPGLAGGSSYNEQFF